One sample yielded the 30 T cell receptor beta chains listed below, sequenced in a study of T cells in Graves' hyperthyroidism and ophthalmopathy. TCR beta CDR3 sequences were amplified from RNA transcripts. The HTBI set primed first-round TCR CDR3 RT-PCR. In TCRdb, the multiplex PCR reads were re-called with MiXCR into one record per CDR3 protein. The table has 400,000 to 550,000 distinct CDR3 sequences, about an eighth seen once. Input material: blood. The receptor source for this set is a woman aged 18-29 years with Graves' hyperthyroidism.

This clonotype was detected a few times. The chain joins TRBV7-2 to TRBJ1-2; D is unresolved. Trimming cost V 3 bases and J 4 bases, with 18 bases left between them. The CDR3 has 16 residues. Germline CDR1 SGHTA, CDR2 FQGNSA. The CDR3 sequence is CASSFRSTAGAYGYTF. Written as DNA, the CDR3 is TGTGCCAGCAGCTTCAGGTCAACGGCTGGCGCCTATGGCTACACCTTC.

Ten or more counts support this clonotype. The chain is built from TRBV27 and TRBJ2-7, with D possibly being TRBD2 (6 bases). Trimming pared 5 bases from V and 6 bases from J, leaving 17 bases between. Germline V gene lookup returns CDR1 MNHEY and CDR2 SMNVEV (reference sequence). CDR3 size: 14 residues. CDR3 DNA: TGTGCCAGCAGTCCAAACTCAGGAGGGGCCGAGCAGTACTTC. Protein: CASSPNSGGAEQYF.

CDR3 sequence (DNA): TGTGCCAGCCGGGACAGGGCCGAGCAGTACGTC. Amino acids: CASRDRAEQYV. The chain uses TRBV11-3 and TRBJ2-7, with TRBD1 identical over 9 bases. V lost 8 bases and J lost 6; bases outside the gene matches: 2. Looked up from germline, CDR1 is SGHNT and CDR2 is YENEEA. This CDR3 spans 11 amino acids.

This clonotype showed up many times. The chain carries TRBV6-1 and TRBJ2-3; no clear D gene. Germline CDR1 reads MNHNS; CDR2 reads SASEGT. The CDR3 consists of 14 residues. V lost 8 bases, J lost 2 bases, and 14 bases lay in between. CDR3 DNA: TGTGCCAGCTCTCGGTCCCCCTCCACAGATACGCAGTATTTT. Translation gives CASSRSPSTDTQYF.

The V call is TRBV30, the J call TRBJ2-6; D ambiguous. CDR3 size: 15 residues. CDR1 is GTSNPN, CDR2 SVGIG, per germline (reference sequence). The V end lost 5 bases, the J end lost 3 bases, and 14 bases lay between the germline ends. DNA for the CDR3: TGTGCCTGGTCCACGGCGGTCGATGGGGCCAACGTCCTGACTTTC. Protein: CAWSTAVDGANVLTF.

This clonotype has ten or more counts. The CDR3 spells CSARDAGLDEKLFF. CDR3 nucleotide sequence: TGCAGTGCTAGAGACGCGGGGCTTGATGAAAAACTGTTTTTT. The gene calls are TRBV20-1 and TRBJ1-4, with D perhaps TRBD1 (5 bases). CDR3 length: 14 amino acids. Deletions cut 0 bases from V and 6 bases from J, with 11 bases between. CDR1 is DFQATT and CDR2 is SNEGSKA in the germline V gene (reference sequence).

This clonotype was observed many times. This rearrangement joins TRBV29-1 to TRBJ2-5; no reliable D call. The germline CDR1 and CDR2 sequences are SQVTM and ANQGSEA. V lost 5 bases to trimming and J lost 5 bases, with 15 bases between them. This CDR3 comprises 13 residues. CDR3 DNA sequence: TGCAGCGTTCCAGGTGGGCTAATGGAGACCCAGTACTTC. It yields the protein CSVPGGLMETQYF.

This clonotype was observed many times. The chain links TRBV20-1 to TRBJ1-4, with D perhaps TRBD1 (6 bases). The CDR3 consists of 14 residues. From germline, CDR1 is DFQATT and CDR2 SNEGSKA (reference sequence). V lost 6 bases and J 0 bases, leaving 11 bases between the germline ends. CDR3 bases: TGCAGTGCCCCGACAGGAGCAACTAATGAAAAACTGTTTTTT. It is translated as CSAPTGATNEKLFF.

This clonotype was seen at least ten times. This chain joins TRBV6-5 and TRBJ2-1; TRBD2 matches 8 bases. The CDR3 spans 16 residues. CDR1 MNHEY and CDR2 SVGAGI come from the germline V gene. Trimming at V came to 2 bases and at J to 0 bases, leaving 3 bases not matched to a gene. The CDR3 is CASSYGSGSSYNEQFF. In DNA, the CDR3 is TGTGCCAGCAGTTACGGGAGCGGGAGCTCCTACAATGAGCAGTTCTTC.

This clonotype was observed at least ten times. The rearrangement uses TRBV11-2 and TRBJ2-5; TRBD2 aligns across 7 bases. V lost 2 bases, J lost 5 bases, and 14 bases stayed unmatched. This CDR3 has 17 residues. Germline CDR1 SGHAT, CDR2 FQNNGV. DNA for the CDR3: TGTGCCAGCAGCTTAAGGGCCGGGGGGAGGGCCAGGGAGACCCAGTACTTC. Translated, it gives CASSLRAGGRARETQYF.

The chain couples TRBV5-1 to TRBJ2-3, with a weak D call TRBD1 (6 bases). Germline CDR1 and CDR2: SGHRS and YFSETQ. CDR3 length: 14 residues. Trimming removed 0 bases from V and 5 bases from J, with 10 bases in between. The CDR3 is CASSLAGERDTQYF. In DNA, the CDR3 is TGCGCCAGCAGCTTGGCAGGGGAGCGAGATACGCAGTATTTT.

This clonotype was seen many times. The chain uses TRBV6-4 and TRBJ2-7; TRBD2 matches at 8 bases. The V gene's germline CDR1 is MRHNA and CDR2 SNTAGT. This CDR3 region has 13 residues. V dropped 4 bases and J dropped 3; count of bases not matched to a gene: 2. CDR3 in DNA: TGTGCCAGCAGTGGCACTAGCGGCTACGAGCAGTACGTC. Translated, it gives CASSGTSGYEQYV.

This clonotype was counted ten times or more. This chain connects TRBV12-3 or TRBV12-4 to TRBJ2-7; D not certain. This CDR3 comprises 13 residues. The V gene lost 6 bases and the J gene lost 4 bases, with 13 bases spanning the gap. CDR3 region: CASRPPGPYEQYV. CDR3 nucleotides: TGTGCCAGCAGGCCCCCGGGCCCATACGAGCAGTACGTC.

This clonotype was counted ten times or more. CDR3 residues: CASSVGQGLNYGYTF. The CDR3 nucleotides are TGTGCCAGCAGCGTGGGACAGGGGCTTAACTATGGCTACACCTTC. The chain combines TRBV11-3 with TRBJ1-2; 10 nucleotides align to TRBD1. The V segment lost 5 bases and the J segment 1 base; nucleotides outside the gene matches: 4. The CDR3 contains 15 residues. Germline loops: CDR1 SGHNT, CDR2 YENEEA.

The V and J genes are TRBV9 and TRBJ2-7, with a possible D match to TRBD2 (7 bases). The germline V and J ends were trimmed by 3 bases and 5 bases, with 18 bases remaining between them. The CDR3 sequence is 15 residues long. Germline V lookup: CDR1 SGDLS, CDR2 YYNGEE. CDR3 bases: TGTGCCAGCAGCGCCGGTGGCGGGGGCCTACACGAGCAGTACTTC. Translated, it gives CASSAGGGGLHEQYF.

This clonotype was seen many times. CDR3 nucleotide sequence: TGTGCCACCCGACCGGGACTAGCGTCCAATGAGCAGTTCTTC. Its translation is CATRPGLASNEQFF. The chain links TRBV6-1 to TRBJ2-1; 10 bases line up with TRBD2. The ends lost 10 bases at V and 6 bases at J; junction bases unmatched: 9. The CDR3 contains 14 residues. Germline V gives CDR1 MNHNS, CDR2 SASEGT.

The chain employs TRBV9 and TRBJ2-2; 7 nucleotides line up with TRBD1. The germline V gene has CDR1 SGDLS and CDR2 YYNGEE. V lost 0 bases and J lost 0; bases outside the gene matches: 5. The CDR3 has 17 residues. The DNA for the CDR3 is TGTGCCAGCAGCGTAGCCCGACAGGGAACGAACACCGGGGAGCTGTTTTTT. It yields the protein CASSVARQGTNTGELFF.

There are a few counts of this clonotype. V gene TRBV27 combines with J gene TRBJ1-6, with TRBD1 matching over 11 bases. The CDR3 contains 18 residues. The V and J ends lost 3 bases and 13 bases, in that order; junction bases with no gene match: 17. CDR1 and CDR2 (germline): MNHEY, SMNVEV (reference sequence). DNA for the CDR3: TGTGCCAGCAGTTTCCACGGACAGGGGGCGGGGCCCCAGGCTCCCCTCCACTTT. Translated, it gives CASSFHGQGAGPQAPLHF.

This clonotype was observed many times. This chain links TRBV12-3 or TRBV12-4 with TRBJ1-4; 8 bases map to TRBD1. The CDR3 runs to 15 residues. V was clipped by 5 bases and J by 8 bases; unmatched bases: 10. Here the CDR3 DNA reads TGTGCCAGCAGTCAATCCGGGACAGGAGGAGAAAAACTGTTTTTT. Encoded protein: CASSQSGTGGEKLFF.

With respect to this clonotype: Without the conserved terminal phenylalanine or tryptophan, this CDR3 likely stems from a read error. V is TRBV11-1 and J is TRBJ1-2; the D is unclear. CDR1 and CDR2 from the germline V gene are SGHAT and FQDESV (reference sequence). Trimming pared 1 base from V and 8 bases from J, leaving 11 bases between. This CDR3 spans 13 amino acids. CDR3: CASSLGPEFGYTL. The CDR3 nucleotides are TGTGCCAGCAGCTTAGGTCCGGAATTCGGCTACACCCTC.

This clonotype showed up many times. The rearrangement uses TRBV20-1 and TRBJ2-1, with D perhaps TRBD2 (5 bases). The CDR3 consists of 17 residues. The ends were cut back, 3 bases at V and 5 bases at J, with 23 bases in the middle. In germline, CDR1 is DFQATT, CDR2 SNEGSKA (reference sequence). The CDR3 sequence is CSASDLGLWERNNEQFF. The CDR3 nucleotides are TGCAGTGCTAGCGATTTAGGGTTGTGGGAGCGCAACAATGAGCAGTTCTTC.

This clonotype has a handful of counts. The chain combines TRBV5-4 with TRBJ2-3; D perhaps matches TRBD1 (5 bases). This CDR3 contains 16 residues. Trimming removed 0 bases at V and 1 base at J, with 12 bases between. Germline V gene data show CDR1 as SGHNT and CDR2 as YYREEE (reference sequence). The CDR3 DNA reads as TGTGCCAGCAGCTTGGAGGGGATCGGCGGCACAGATACGCAGTATTTT. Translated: CASSLEGIGGTDTQYF.

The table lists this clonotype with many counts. CDR3 in DNA: TGTGCCAGCAGTTTATCGAGTGGTGTGCGGCTCAACAATGAGCAGTTCTTC. Translation: CASSLSSGVRLNNEQFF. V is TRBV27 and J is TRBJ2-1; D not resolved. Trimming shortened V by 0 bases and J by 5 bases, and 17 bases separated the two germline ends. The CDR3 loop spans 17 amino acids. Germline loops: CDR1 MNHEY, CDR2 SMNVEV (reference sequence).

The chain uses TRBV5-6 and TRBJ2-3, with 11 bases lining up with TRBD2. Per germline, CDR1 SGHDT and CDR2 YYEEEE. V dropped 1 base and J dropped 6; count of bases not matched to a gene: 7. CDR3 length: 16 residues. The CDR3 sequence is CASSLYLAGGGDTQYF. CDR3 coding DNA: TGTGCCAGCAGCTTGTATCTAGCGGGAGGCGGTGATACGCAGTATTTT.

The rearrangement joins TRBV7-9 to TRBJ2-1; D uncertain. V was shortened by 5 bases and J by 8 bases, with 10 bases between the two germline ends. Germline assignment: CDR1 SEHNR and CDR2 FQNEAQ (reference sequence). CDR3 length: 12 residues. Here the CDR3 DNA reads TGTGCCAGCAGCCCGACGACGTATGAGCAGTTCTTC. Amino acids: CASSPTTYEQFF.

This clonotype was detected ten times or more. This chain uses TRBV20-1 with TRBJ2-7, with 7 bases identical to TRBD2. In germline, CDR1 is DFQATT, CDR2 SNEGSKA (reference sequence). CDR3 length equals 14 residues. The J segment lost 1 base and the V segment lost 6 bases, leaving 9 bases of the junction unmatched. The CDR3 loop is CSARGASGSYEQYF. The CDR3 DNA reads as TGCAGTGCCCGAGGGGCTAGCGGTTCCTACGAGCAGTACTTC.

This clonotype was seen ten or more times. CDR3 sequence: CASSLGGGRPTDTQYF. The CDR3, as DNA: TGTGCCAGCAGCCTTGGGGGCGGACGACCCACAGATACGCAGTATTTT. The chain employs TRBV7-3 and TRBJ2-3; possible D gene TRBD1, 6 bases. CDR1 SGHTA and CDR2 FQGTGA come from the germline V gene. V was cut by 5 bases and J by 2 bases, with 17 bases left in between. CDR3 length equals 16 residues.

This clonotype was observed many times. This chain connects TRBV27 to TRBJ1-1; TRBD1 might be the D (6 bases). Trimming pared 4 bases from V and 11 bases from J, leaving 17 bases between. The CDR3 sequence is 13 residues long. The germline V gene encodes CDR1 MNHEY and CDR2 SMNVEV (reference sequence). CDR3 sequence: CASSSAGARGAFF. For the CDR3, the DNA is TGTGCCAGCAGTTCTGCAGGGGCCCGAGGGGCTTTCTTT.

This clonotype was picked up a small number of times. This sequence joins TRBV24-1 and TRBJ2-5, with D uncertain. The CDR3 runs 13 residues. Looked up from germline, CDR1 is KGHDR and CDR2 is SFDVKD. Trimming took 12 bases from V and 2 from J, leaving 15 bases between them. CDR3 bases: TGTGCCGCCCACGGCGGTACTCAAGAGACCCAGTACTTC. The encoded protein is CAAHGGTQETQYF.

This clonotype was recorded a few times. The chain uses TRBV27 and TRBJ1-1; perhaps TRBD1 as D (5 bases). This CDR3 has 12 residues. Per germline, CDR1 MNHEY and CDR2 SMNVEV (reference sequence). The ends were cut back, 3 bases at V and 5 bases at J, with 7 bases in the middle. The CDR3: CASSFKGTEAFF. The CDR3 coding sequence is TGTGCCAGCAGTTTCAAGGGGACTGAAGCTTTCTTT.